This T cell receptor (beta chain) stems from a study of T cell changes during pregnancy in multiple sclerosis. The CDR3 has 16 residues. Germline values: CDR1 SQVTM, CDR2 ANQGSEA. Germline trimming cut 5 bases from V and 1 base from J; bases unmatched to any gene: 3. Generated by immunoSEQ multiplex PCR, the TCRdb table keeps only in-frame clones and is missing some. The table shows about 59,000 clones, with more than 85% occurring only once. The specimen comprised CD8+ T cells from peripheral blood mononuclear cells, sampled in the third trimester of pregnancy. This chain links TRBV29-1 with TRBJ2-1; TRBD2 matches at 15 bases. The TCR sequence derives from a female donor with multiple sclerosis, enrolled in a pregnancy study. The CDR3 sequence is CSVQGTSGRSYNEQFF. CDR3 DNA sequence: TGCAGCGTTCAAGGGACTAGCGGGAGGTCCTACAATGAGCAGTTCTTC.